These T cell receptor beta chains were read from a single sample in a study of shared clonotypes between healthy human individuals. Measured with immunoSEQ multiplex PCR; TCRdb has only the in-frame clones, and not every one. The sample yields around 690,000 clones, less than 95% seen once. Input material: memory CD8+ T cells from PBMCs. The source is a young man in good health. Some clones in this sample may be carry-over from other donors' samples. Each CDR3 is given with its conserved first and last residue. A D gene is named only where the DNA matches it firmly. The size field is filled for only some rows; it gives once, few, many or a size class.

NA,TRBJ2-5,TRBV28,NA,TGTGCCAGCAGTCCCCGTGAGCAGACCCAGTACTTC,CASSPREQTQYF
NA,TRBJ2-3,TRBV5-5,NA,TGTGCCAGCAGCTTGGGACGGGGTTTGGGCACAGATACGCAGTATTTT,CASSLGRGLGTDTQYF
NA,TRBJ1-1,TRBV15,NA,TGTGCCACCAGCAGAAGACCGACCGCCGCCCCCAACACTGAAGCTTTCTTT,CATSRRPTAAPNTEAFF
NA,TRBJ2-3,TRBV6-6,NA,TGTGCCAGCAGTTACAAGGAAACAGATACGCAGTATTTT,CASSYKETDTQYF
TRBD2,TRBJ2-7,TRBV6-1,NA,TGTGCCAGCAGTGAGGCCGTCCGGGACTACAGCTACGAGCAGTACTTC,CASSEAVRDYSYEQYF
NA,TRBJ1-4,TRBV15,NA,TGTGCCACCAGCAGTTGGAATGAAAAACTGTTTTTT,CATSSWNEKLFF
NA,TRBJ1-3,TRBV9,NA,TGTGCCAGCAGCGTAGAGGGGAGCTCTGGAAACACCATATATTTT,CASSVEGSSGNTIYF
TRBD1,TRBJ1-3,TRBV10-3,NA,TGTGCCATCAGTGACCGGGACAGTGGAAACACCATATATTTT,CAISDRDSGNTIYF
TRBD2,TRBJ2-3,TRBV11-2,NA,TGTGCCAGCAGCTTAGATCCGTTGCTAGCGGGAGGAACAGATACGCAGTATTTT,CASSLDPLLAGGTDTQYF
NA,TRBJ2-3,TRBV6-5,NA,TGTGCCAGCAGTTGGACGCAGCCAGATACGCAGTATTTT,CASSWTQPDTQYF
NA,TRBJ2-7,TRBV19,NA,TGTGCCAGTAGTATGGGGGGGCTACACTCCTACGAGCAGTACTTC,CASSMGGLHSYEQYF
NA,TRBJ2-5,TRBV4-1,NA,TGCGCCAGCAGCCCGCGAAGCGGGGAGACCCAGTACTTC,CASSPRSGETQYF
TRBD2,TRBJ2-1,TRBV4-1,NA,TGCGCCAGCAGCCTTGGCCTAGCGGGAGGGAGGAATGAGCAGTTCTTC,CASSLGLAGGRNEQFF
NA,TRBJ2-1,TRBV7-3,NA,TGTGCCAGCAGCTCCGGGCGGGGTGAGCAGTTCTTC,CASSSGRGEQFF
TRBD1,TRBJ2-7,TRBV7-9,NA,TGTGCCAGCAGCCCCCGCCGCACTCCGGGACAGGGTTACGAGCAGTACTTC,CASSPRRTPGQGYEQYF
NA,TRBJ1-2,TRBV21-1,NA,TGTGCCAGCAGCAAACCTCTTGGGAGGCACGACGGCTACACCTTC,CASSKPLGRHDGYTF
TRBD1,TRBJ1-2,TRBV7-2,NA,TGTGCCAGCAGCTTAGTAGGGGGCCAAAAATCCTATGGCTACACCTTC,CASSLVGGQKSYGYTF
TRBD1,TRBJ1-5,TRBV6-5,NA,TGTGCCAGCAGTTACTACAGGGGACATCAGCCCCAGCATTTT,CASSYYRGHQPQHF
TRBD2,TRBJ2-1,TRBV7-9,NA,TGTGCCAGCAGCTGGACTAGCGGCTACAATGAGCAGTTCTTC,CASSWTSGYNEQFF
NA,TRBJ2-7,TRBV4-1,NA,TGCGCCAGCAGCCAAGTTGAAGTATCGGGGGTCGAGCAGTACTTC,CASSQVEVSGVEQYF
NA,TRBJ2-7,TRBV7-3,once,TGTGCCAGCAGCGTTAACCAGGGATACGAGCAGTACTTC,CASSVNQGYEQYF
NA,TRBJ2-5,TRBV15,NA,TGTGCCACCAGCATAAGAAGAAGGACAAGCCAAGAGACCCAGTACTTC,CATSIRRRTSQETQYF
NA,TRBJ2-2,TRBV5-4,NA,TGTGCCAGCAGCTGGGGGGCAGCCACCGGGGAGCTGTTTTTT,CASSWGAATGELFF
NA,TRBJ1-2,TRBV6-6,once,TGTGCCAGCAGTTACTCGACACCAAACTATGGCTACACCTTC,CASSYSTPNYGYTF
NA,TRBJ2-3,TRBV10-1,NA,TGCGCCAGCGGCGGGCGCACAGATACGCAGTATTTT,CASGGRTDTQYF
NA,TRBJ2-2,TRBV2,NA,TGTGCCAGCAGTGCTGAGAACACCGGGGAGCTGTTTTTT,CASSAENTGELFF
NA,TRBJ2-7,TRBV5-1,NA,TGCGCCAGCAGCGGACGGGACTCCAACTACGAGCAGTACTTC,CASSGRDSNYEQYF
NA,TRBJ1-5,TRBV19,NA,TGTGCCAGTAGTTTACCCCGGGGCGGGGATCAGCCCCAGCATTTT,CASSLPRGGDQPQHF
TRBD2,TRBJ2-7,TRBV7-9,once,TGTGCCAGCAGCTTACCCCCCCTGACTAGCGGCTCCTACGAGCAGTACTTC,CASSLPPLTSGSYEQYF
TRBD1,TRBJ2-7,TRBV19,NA,TGTGCCAGTAGTCCTGTACAAACAGGGGACCACGAGCAGTACTTC,CASSPVQTGDHEQYF
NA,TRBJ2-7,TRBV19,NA,TGTGCCAGTAGTGATCTAGGGGCCGTCTACGAGCAGTACTTC,CASSDLGAVYEQYF
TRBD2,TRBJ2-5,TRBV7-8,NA,TGTGCCAGCAGCCTGACCTCCGGGAGGAAGACCCAGTACTTC,CASSLTSGRKTQYF
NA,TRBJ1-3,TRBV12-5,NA,TGTGCTAGTGGTTTGGTACCTCCGACAGGTTTGGTAACTGGAAACACCATATATTTT,CASGLVPPTGLVTGNTIYF
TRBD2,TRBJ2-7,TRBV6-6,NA,TGTGCCATCCGGGAGGGAGCTACCTACGAGCAGTACTTC,CAIREGATYEQYF
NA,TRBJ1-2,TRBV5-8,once,TGTGCCAGCAGCTTGGTTAGTCGATCTCTCTACACCTTC,CASSLVSRSLYTF
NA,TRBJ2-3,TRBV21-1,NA,TGTGCCAGCAGGATACCGGGACACCCGGATACGCAGTATTTT,CASRIPGHPDTQYF
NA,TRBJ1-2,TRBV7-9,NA,TGTGCCAGCAGCCAAAGTAGGGGGAACTATGGCTACACCTTC,CASSQSRGNYGYTF
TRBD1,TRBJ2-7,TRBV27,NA,TGTGCCAGCAGGCCGGACAGGGCGACCCCCTACGAGCAGTACTTC,CASRPDRATPYEQYF
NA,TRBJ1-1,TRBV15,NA,TGTGCCACCAGCAGAATCATGAACACTGAAGCTTTCTTT,CATSRIMNTEAFF
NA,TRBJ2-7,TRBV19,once,TGTGCCAGTAGTATAGTCGGGGGCCACGAGCAGTACTTC,CASSIVGGHEQYF
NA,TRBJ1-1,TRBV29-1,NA,TGCAGCGCTTCGGGGAGGTCGAACACTGAAGCTTTCTTT,CSASGRSNTEAFF
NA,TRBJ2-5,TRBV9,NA,TGTGCCAGCAGCGTAACAGGTGCCGAAGAGACCCAGTACTTC,CASSVTGAEETQYF
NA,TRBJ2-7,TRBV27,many,TGTGCCAGCAGTATCACCTTAACCAGCGAGCAGTACTTC,CASSITLTSEQYF
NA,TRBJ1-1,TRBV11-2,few,TGTGCCAGCAGCTTGTTAGGGGGTGTAGCTTTCTTT,CASSLLGGVAFF
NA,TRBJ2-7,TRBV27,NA,TGTGCCAGCAGTGCAGGGATAAGGTACGAGCAGTACTTC,CASSAGIRYEQYF
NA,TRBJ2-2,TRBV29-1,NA,TGCAGCGTTGGACAGAAGAACACCGGGGAGCTGTTTTTT,CSVGQKNTGELFF
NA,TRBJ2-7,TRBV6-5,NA,TGTGCCAGCAGTCCGCAGGGTGCATACTACGAGCAGTACTTC,CASSPQGAYYEQYF